This is a list of T cell receptor beta chains from one sample in a study of T cell responses to AZD1222 COVID-19 vaccine. Method: immunoSEQ multiplex PCR; TCRdb's copy keeps in-frame clones and lacks some. Counted here are roughly 150,000 clones, approximately 90% occurring once; the ten biggest clones make up 6.9%. The material sequenced was peripheral blood, taken on day 0 of AZD1222 vaccination. All receptors derive from an adult in good health. Each CDR3 is given with its conserved first and last residue. D genes are given only for firm matches. Clone size appears in some rows only: once, few, many, or a class for an expanded clone.

TRBV7-8	TRBJ1-1	medium-sized	TRBD1	CASSAGQGNTEAFF	TGTGCCAGCAGCGCTGGACAGGGTAACACTGAAGCTTTCTTT
TRBV2	TRBJ1-4	NA	NA	CASSVVQTNEKLFF	TGTGCCAGCAGTGTTGTACAGACTAATGAAAAACTGTTTTTT
TRBV9	TRBJ1-2	NA	NA	CASSVETALSSGYTF	TGTGCCAGCAGCGTAGAAACGGCGCTCAGCTCTGGCTACACCTTC
TRBV19	TRBJ1-6	NA	NA	CASSLWINSPLHF	TGTGCCAGTAGTCTCTGGATTAATTCACCCCTCCACTTT
TRBV21-1	TRBJ2-3	NA	NA	CASSSPDRGGRGVTDTQYF	TGTGCCAGCAGCTCGCCCGACAGGGGGGGCAGAGGGGTCACAGATACGCAGTATTTT
TRBV4-3	TRBJ1-6	NA	TRBD1	CASSPTDRVERDSPLHF	TGCGCCAGCAGCCCCACGGACAGGGTAGAGCGAGATTCACCCCTCCACTTT
TRBV5-5	TRBJ2-3	NA	NA	CASSLGPTNTDTQYF	TGTGCCAGCAGCTTGGGACCAACAAACACAGATACGCAGTATTTT
TRBV9	TRBJ2-2	NA	TRBD1	CASTEQGEFGELFF	TGTGCCAGCACCGAACAGGGGGAGTTCGGGGAGCTGTTTTTT
TRBV12-5	TRBJ1-1	NA	TRBD1	CASKQQGTEAFF	TGTGCTAGTAAACAACAGGGGACTGAAGCTTTCTTT
TRBV4-2	TRBJ2-1	NA	TRBD2	CASSQVNSGGTMSIYNEQFF	TGTGCCAGCAGCCAAGTCAATAGCGGGGGCACCATGAGTATCTACAATGAGCAGTTCTTC
TRBV27	TRBJ2-1	NA	NA	CASSATHNEQFF	TGTGCCAGCAGTGCCACCCACAATGAGCAGTTCTTC
TRBV2	TRBJ2-7	NA	NA	CASSYTYEQYF	TGTGCCAGCTCCTATACCTACGAGCAGTACTTC
TRBV10-1	TRBJ2-7	NA	NA	CASKKGYEQYF	TGCGCCAGTAAGAAAGGGTACGAGCAGTACTTC
TRBV5-1	TRBJ2-1	NA	TRBD2	CASSSLAGGYNEQFF	TGCGCCAGCAGCTCCTTAGCGGGGGGCTACAATGAGCAGTTCTTC
TRBV29-1	TRBJ1-2	few	NA	CSVSGTVNYGYTF	TGCAGCGTGAGTGGGACCGTGAACTATGGCTACACCTTC
TRBV5-1	TRBJ1-1	NA	TRBD1	CASSPGQVEEGAFF	TGCGCCAGCAGCCCGGGACAGGTAGAAGAAGGAGCTTTCTTT
TRBV10-3	TRBJ1-6	once	NA	CAISESDRAGSPLHF	TGTGCCATCAGTGAGTCGGATCGGGCGGGTTCACCCCTCCACTTT